The 12 T cell receptor beta chains listed next were all sequenced from one sample in a study of T cell changes during pregnancy in multiple sclerosis. Libraries were prepared by immunoSEQ multiplex PCR; TCRdb keeps only in-frame clonotypes and omits some of them. The sample has over 60,000 clones, around 93% seen once. Sequenced material: peripheral blood, taken in the first trimester of pregnancy. These receptors came from a female donor with multiple sclerosis, enrolled in a pregnancy study.

This chain connects TRBV6-1 to TRBJ2-2; TRBD1 matches at 7 bases. Trimming at V came to 0 bases and at J to 0 bases, leaving 7 bases not matched to a gene. Germline lookup yields CDR1 MNHNS and CDR2 SASEGT. The CDR3 contains 18 residues. The DNA for the CDR3 is TGTGCCAGCAGTGAAGCTCCCCTTGGGACAGCGAACACCGGGGAGCTGTTTTTT. Residues: CASSEAPLGTANTGELFF.

The chain recombines TRBV5-1 with TRBJ1-1; perhaps TRBD1 as D (6 bases). CDR1 SGHRS and CDR2 YFSETQ come from the germline V gene. Trimming cost V 7 bases and J 1 base, with 17 bases left between them. This CDR3 spans 15 amino acids. The CDR3 sequence is CASAPDREWNTEAFF. CDR3 in DNA: TGCGCCAGCGCCCCGGACAGAGAGTGGAACACTGAAGCTTTCTTT.

This clone came up once. The J gene is TRBJ2-1, the V gene TRBV6-4, with 13 bases aligning to TRBD2. There are 16 residues in the CDR3. J gave up 4 bases and V 2 bases, and 2 bases lay outside the gene matches. Germline V lookup: CDR1 MRHNA, CDR2 SNTAGT. The CDR3 spells CASSDGLAGDYNEQFF. CDR3 bases: TGTGCCAGCAGTGACGGACTAGCGGGGGATTACAATGAGCAGTTCTTC.

The CDR3 loop reads CASSLGPGQAGNGANVLTF. The CDR3 DNA reads TGTGCCAGCAGCCTTGGGCCGGGACAGGCCGGGAATGGGGCCAACGTCCTGACTTTC. V is TRBV14 and J is TRBJ2-6; TRBD1 matches 8 bases. This CDR3 spans 19 amino acids. Germline lookup yields CDR1 SGHDN and CDR2 FVKESK. With V trimmed by 4 bases and J by 3 bases, 14 bases remained unmatched. The full variable domain, rest sourced from reference TRBV14 and TRBJ2-6, is EAGVTQFPSHSVIEKGQTVTLRCDPISGHDNLYWYRRVMGKEIKFLLHFVKESKQDESGMPNNRFLAERTGGTYSTLKVQPAELEDSGVYFCASSLGPGQAGNGANVLTFGAGSRLTVL.

V is TRBV9 and J is TRBJ1-2; perhaps TRBD1 as D (6 bases). The germline gives CDR1 SGDLS, CDR2 YYNGEE. This CDR3 region has 15 residues. V lost 0 bases and J lost 3, with 12 bases in between. CDR3 sequence: CASSVDPGGDYGYTF. The CDR3 DNA sequence: TGTGCCAGCAGCGTAGACCCGGGGGGCGACTATGGCTACACCTTC.

The CDR3, as DNA: TGTGCCAGCAGTTCACAGTGGCAGCCCCAGCATTTT. Its translation is CASSSQWQPQHF. This sequence joins TRBV28 and TRBJ1-5; D remains unclear. CDR1 and CDR2 (germline): MDHEN, SYDVKM. The CDR3 has 12 amino acids. V was pared by 4 bases and J by 7 bases, with 8 bases between.

The gene calls are TRBV4-1 and TRBJ1-3; the D is unclear. Trimming pared 2 bases from V and 0 bases from J, leaving 20 bases between. The CDR3 runs to 19 residues. The germline V gene has CDR1 MGHRA and CDR2 YSYEKL. The CDR3 DNA is TGCGCCAGCAGCCAATTCCTATGGGCCCCTAATTTCTCTGGAAACACCATATATTTT. It yields the protein CASSQFLWAPNFSGNTIYF.

This rearrangement joins TRBV7-2 to TRBJ1-1, with D maybe TRBD1 (5 bases). Germline loops: CDR1 SGHTA, CDR2 FQGNSA. The V end lost 5 bases, the J end lost 0 bases, and 10 bases lay between the germline ends. This CDR3 has 14 residues. The CDR3 loop reads CASSKRQMNTEAFF. The CDR3 DNA is TGTGCCAGCAGCAAGAGACAGATGAACACTGAAGCTTTCTTT.

This chain connects TRBV2 to TRBJ1-5; maybe TRBD1 (5 bases). The CDR3 is made up of 15 amino acids. Looked up from germline, CDR1 is SNHLY and CDR2 is FYNNEI. V was trimmed by 2 bases and J by 1 base, leaving 9 bases between them. CDR3 in DNA: TGTGCCAGCAGTGAAATTGCAGGGAGCAATCAGCCCCAGCATTTT. It yields the protein CASSEIAGSNQPQHF.

The chain combines TRBV18 with TRBJ2-7; D is possibly TRBD1 (5 bases). Germline CDR1 is KGHSH and CDR2 is LQKENI. CDR3 size: 13 residues. V dropped 1 base and J dropped 4 bases, with 8 bases sitting between them. CDR3 coding DNA: TGTGCCAGCTCACCACAGGGGTGGTACGAGCAGTACTTC. Translated, it gives CASSPQGWYEQYF. Drawing the rest from reference TRBV18 and TRBJ2-7, the complete variable domain is NAGVMQNPRHLVRRRGQEARLRCSPMKGHSHVYWYRQLPEEGLKFMVYLQKENIIDESGMPKERFSAEFPKEGPSILRIQQVVRGDSAAYFCASSPQGWYEQYFGPGTRLTVT.

V usage is TRBV7-9 and J usage is TRBJ1-1; the D is unclear. The CDR3 runs 13 residues. The V end was cut by 2 bases, the J end by 4 bases, with 8 bases between. Germline CDR1 is SEHNR and CDR2 is FQNEAQ (reference sequence). CDR3 nucleotide sequence: TGTGCCAGCAGCTTATATTCGGGCACTGAAGCTTTCTTT. Translated, it gives CASSLYSGTEAFF.

The chain uses TRBV5-1 and TRBJ2-3; 9 bases map to TRBD1. The CDR3 contains 15 residues. Germline V lookup: CDR1 SGHRS, CDR2 YFSETQ. V was pared by 4 bases and J by 3 bases, with 6 bases of the junction left unmatched. The CDR3, as DNA: TGCGCCAGCAGCATGGGACAGGGAGTAACAGATACGCAGTATTTT. This sequence encodes CASSMGQGVTDTQYF.